These 28 T cell receptor beta chains came from one sample sequenced in a study of T cells in placental villitis. The immunoSEQ assay was v4. Measured with immunoSEQ multiplex PCR; TCRdb has only the in-frame clones, and not every one. The profile shows around 570 clones, about 92% of them singletons. Sequencing input: placental tissue containing maternal and fetal cells. The receptors come from a human donor in good health; the placental T cells may come from both mother and fetus.

The chain employs TRBV5-1 and TRBJ2-5, with D maybe TRBD2 (6 bases). Germline V CDR1 and CDR2: SGHRS, YFSETQ. The CDR3 spans 14 residues. V lost 0 bases to trimming and J lost 5 bases, with 11 bases between them. CDR3 in DNA: TGCGCCAGCAGCTTGGGGGGGAGGACCGAGACCCAGTACTTC. As protein: CASSLGGRTETQYF.

This clone has only one observation. This chain uses TRBV5-1 with TRBJ1-3; D unclear. The CDR3 covers 15 residues. V shed 7 bases and J shed 0 bases, with 14 bases lying between them. CDR1 and CDR2 (germline): SGHRS, YFSETQ. The CDR3, as DNA: TGCGCCAGCCGCTCTACGGGGTACTCTGGAAACACCATATATTTT. Translation gives CASRSTGYSGNTIYF. Full variable domain (missing parts from reference TRBV5-1 and TRBJ1-3): KAGVTQTPRYLIKTRGQQVTLSCSPISGHRSVSWYQQTPGQGLQFLFEYFSETQRNKGNFPGRFSGRQFSNSRSEMNVSTLELGDSALYLCASRSTGYSGNTIYFGEGSWLTVV.

This rearrangement joins TRBV7-3 to TRBJ1-5; D unclear. The CDR3 has 13 residues. CDR1 and CDR2 from the germline V gene are SGHTA and FQGTGA. With 0 bases removed from V and 4 bases from J, the gap between germline ends came to 4 bases. CDR3 residues: CASSLTGNQPQHF. The DNA of the CDR3 is TGTGCCAGCAGCTTAACAGGGAATCAGCCCCAGCATTTT. Full variable domain (remainder filled in from reference TRBV7-3 and TRBJ1-5): GAGVSQTPSNKVTEKGKYVELRCDPISGHTALYWYRQSLGQGPEFLIYFQGTGAADDSGLPNDRFFAVRPEGSVSTLKIQRTERGDSAVYLCASSLTGNQPQHFGDGTRLSIL.

The chain couples TRBV6-6 to TRBJ2-4, with TRBD2 identical over 9 bases. There are 14 residues in the CDR3. Trimming removed 7 bases from V and 7 bases from J; junction bases left unmatched: 8. Germline V lookup: CDR1 MNHNY, CDR2 SVGAGI (reference sequence). In DNA form, the CDR3 reads TGTGCCAGCATCCCGGGACTAGCTCGGAACATTCAGTACTTC. This codes for CASIPGLARNIQYF.

The gene calls are TRBV28 and TRBJ1-2; tentatively, D is TRBD1 (5 bases). The V gene's germline CDR1 is MDHEN and CDR2 SYDVKM. Between the trimmed V and J ends, which lost 11 bases and 3 bases, there was a span of 19 bases. This CDR3 contains 14 residues. In DNA, the CDR3 is TGTGCCGTCCTGGCCGGGGCGGGCTACTATGGCTACACCTTC. Translated: CAVLAGAGYYGYTF.

This chain links TRBV19 with TRBJ2-7; D unclear. The CDR3 length is 15 residues. Germline V gene lookup returns CDR1 LNHDA and CDR2 SQIVND (reference sequence). The CDR3 region has the DNA TGTGCTAGTAGTATCGAAAGGGCAGGAGCCTACGAGCAGTACGTC. Translating it yields CASSIERAGAYEQYV.

This clone was seen more than once but under ten times. The chain is built from TRBV7-2 and TRBJ1-2; no clear D. The ends were cut back, 1 base at V and 0 bases at J, with 18 bases in the middle. Germline V gene data show CDR1 as SGHTA and CDR2 as FQGNSA. This CDR3 region has 18 residues. The CDR3 reads CASSLVSLLARSNYGYTF. The CDR3 DNA sequence: TGTGCCAGCAGCTTAGTGTCGTTGCTTGCGAGATCTAACTATGGCTACACCTTC.

The genes are TRBV10-3 and TRBJ1-1; 8 nucleotides agree with TRBD1. The germline V gene encodes CDR1 ENHRY and CDR2 SYGVKD. V lost 6 bases and J lost 4; bases outside the gene matches: 1. The CDR3 is 12 residues long. CDR3 region: CAISTGGTEAFF. DNA for the CDR3: TGTGCCATCAGCACAGGGGGCACTGAAGCTTTCTTT.

The chain combines TRBV24-1 with TRBJ1-5, with no clear D. V dropped 1 base and J dropped 6 bases, with 9 bases sitting between them. CDR3 length: 14 amino acids. Germline V lookup: CDR1 KGHDR, CDR2 SFDVKD. DNA for the CDR3: TGTGCCACCAGTGATTTTTACGTGAGTCAGCCCCAGCATTTT. Protein sequence: CATSDFYVSQPQHF.

As for this clone: One end of the junction fails to match germline, which may point to a read error. The V call is TRBV5-6, the J call TRBJ1-6; 9 bases align to TRBD1. This CDR3 spans 15 amino acids. Germline V gives CDR1 SGHDT, CDR2 YYEEEE. CDR3 nucleotides: TGTGCTAGCAGCTTAAGGGGGACAGGGTATTCACCCCTCCACTTT. It yields the protein CASSLRGTGYSPLHF.

This chain connects TRBV9 to TRBJ1-1; no definite D call. Trimming left V 4 bases short and J 0 bases short, with 13 bases between. This CDR3 contains 15 residues. CDR1 SGDLS and CDR2 YYNGEE come from the germline V gene. The CDR3 nucleotides are TGTGCCAGCAGCATGCCGGACGGGATGAACACTGAAGCTTTCTTT. Translating it yields CASSMPDGMNTEAFF.

J is TRBJ1-2 and V is TRBV18; TRBD1 agrees at 9 bases. V shed 5 bases and J 4 bases; nucleotides not matched to a gene: 2. The CDR3 sequence is 13 residues long. CDR1 KGHSH and CDR2 LQKENI come from the germline V gene. The CDR3 sequence is CASSKGQGYGYTF. As DNA, the CDR3 is TGTGCCAGCTCAAAGGGACAGGGCTATGGCTACACCTTC.

This chain links TRBV19 with TRBJ2-1, with 8 bases matching TRBD1. This CDR3 contains 14 residues. CDR1 is LNHDA and CDR2 is SQIVND in the germline V gene (reference sequence). J was trimmed by 4 bases and V by 7 bases; bases with no gene match: 6. The CDR3 DNA follows: TGTGCCAGTAAGACAGGGGACCTTTACAATGAGCAGTTCTTC. It specifies CASKTGDLYNEQFF.

J is TRBJ1-1 and V is TRBV19, with TRBD1 identical over 7 bases. Germline-derived CDR1 and CDR2 are LNHDA and SQIVND (reference sequence). V was clipped by 2 bases and J by 4 bases; unmatched bases: 1. The CDR3 length is 13 residues. CDR3 sequence: CASSINRGTEAFF. The CDR3 region has the DNA TGTGCCAGTAGTATAAACAGGGGCACTGAAGCTTTCTTT.

The chain links TRBV7-3 to TRBJ1-6; D gene unclear. From germline, CDR1 is SGHTA and CDR2 FQGTGA. Between the trimmed V and J ends, which lost 5 bases and 7 bases, there was a span of 15 bases. The CDR3 has 15 amino acids. The CDR3: CASSQEGGRNSPLHF. CDR3 coding DNA: TGTGCCAGCAGCCAGGAAGGAGGGAGAAATTCACCCCTCCACTTT. Full variable domain (remainder filled in from reference TRBV7-3 and TRBJ1-6): GAGVSQTPSNKVTEKGKYVELRCDPISGHTALYWYRQSLGQGPEFLIYFQGTGAADDSGLPNDRFFAVRPEGSVSTLKIQRTERGDSAVYLCASSQEGGRNSPLHFGNGTRLTVT.

The chain links TRBV19 to TRBJ1-2; the D is unclear. The germline V and J ends were trimmed by 6 bases and 1 base, with 6 bases remaining between them. Germline CDR1 is LNHDA and CDR2 is SQIVND (reference sequence). This CDR3 contains 12 residues. DNA of the CDR3: TGTGCCAGTAGCGTCCTTAACTATGGCTACACCTTC. Translation gives CASSVLNYGYTF.

This chain joins TRBV9 and TRBJ1-6; no clear D gene. Germline CDR1 is SGDLS and CDR2 is YYNGEE. This CDR3 region has 13 residues. V was clipped by 0 bases and J by 6 bases, with 4 bases between them. The CDR3 is CASSVVSNSPLHF. Written as DNA, the CDR3 is TGTGCCAGCAGCGTAGTTAGTAATTCACCCCTCCACTTT.

The V gene is TRBV7-3, the J gene TRBJ2-2; D ambiguous. The CDR3 spans 15 residues. CDR1 is SGHTA and CDR2 is FQGTGA in the germline V gene. The V gene lost 2 bases and the J gene lost 1 base, with 8 bases spanning the gap. Here the CDR3 reads CASSLGRLNTGELFF. DNA for the CDR3: TGTGCCAGCAGCTTAGGACGGCTGAACACCGGGGAGCTGTTTTTT.

CDR3 sequence reads: CASSIDSDALNYGYTF. CDR3 bases: TGTGCCAGTAGTATAGACTCGGATGCACTCAATTATGGCTACACCTTC. The rearrangement links TRBV19 to TRBJ1-2, with unresolved D. The V end was cut by 0 bases, the J end by 5 bases, with 16 bases between. This CDR3 region has 16 residues. Germline loops: CDR1 LNHDA, CDR2 SQIVND (reference sequence).

V usage is TRBV20-1 and J usage is TRBJ2-7; 7 nucleotides line up with TRBD1. CDR1 and CDR2 (germline): DFQATT, SNEGSKA (reference sequence). This CDR3 has 9 amino acids. With 7 bases clipped from V and 6 bases from J, the junction kept 0 bases outside the gene matches. The chain's CDR3 is CSDRGEQYV. CDR3 coding DNA: TGCAGTGACAGGGGCGAGCAGTACGTC.

This clone is categorized as hyperexpanded. This chain uses TRBV21-1 with TRBJ2-3; the DNA was not compared with TRBD2, the D call given in the table. TRBV21-1 is a documented pseudogene. The CDR3 is 20 amino acids. The CDR3 spells CASPLGDTSGRDNLTDTQYF. Written as DNA, the CDR3 is TGTGCCAGCCCCCTTGGTGATACTAGCGGGAGGGACAACCTCACAGATACGCAGTATTTT.

This clone is a singleton in its sample. The chain joins TRBV2 to TRBJ2-4; no definite D call. The germline V gene encodes CDR1 SNHLY and CDR2 FYNNEI. The CDR3 has 15 residues. V dropped 5 bases and J dropped 5 bases, with 16 bases sitting between them. CDR3 amino acids: CASSPPPNRENIQYF. CDR3 coding DNA: TGTGCCAGCAGTCCCCCCCCTAATAGGGAAAACATTCAGTACTTC.

This clone occurred a few times. The CDR3 DNA follows: TGTGCCAGTAGTATGGCAGATACGCAGTATTTT. As protein: CASSMADTQYF. The rearrangement uses TRBV19 and TRBJ2-3, with D unclear. This CDR3 has 11 amino acids. Germline-derived CDR1 and CDR2 are LNHDA and SQIVND (reference sequence). Trimming left V 3 bases short and J 4 bases short, with 2 bases between.

This sequence joins TRBV9 and TRBJ2-7; TRBD2 matches at 8 bases. CDR1 and CDR2 (germline): SGDLS, YYNGEE. The CDR3 extends over 16 amino acids. The V segment lost 0 bases and the J segment 2 bases; nucleotides outside the gene matches: 7. The chain's CDR3 is CASSVDGTSKTYEQYF. CDR3 DNA: TGTGCCAGCAGCGTAGACGGGACTAGTAAAACCTACGAGCAGTACTTC.

This sequence joins TRBV6-4 and TRBJ2-3; D unresolved. CDR3 length: 13 residues. Trimming cost V 2 bases and J 0 bases, with 3 bases left between them. CDR1 is MRHNA, CDR2 SNTAGT, per germline. In DNA form, the CDR3 reads TGTGCCAGCAGTGACACGAGCACAGATACGCAGTATTTT. Encoded protein: CASSDTSTDTQYF.

The chain joins TRBV9 to TRBJ2-7, with D possibly being TRBD1 (6 bases). CDR3 length: 13 residues. With 2 bases removed from V and 7 bases from J, the gap between germline ends came to 13 bases. The germline V gene has CDR1 SGDLS and CDR2 YYNGEE. The DNA of the CDR3 is TGTGCCAGCAGCGTGGGACATACGGGGGAGCAGTACGTC. Protein product: CASSVGHTGEQYV.

The chain combines TRBV9 with TRBJ1-1; 7 positions match TRBD1. CDR1 and CDR2 (germline): SGDLS, YYNGEE. V lost 4 bases and J lost 2; bases outside the gene matches: 8. This CDR3 contains 15 residues. CDR3: CASSPTTGDNTEAFF. CDR3 DNA sequence: TGTGCCAGCAGCCCGACAACAGGGGATAACACTGAAGCTTTCTTT.

CDR3 nucleotide sequence: TGTGCCAGCAGCTTAGCTGAAGCTTCACCCCTCCACTTT. Translation: CASSLAEASPLHF. The chain recombines TRBV7-9 with TRBJ1-6, with D uncertain. This CDR3 region has 13 residues. V shed 0 bases and J shed 9 bases, with 6 bases lying between them. CDR1 and CDR2 (germline): SEHNR, FQNEAQ (reference sequence).